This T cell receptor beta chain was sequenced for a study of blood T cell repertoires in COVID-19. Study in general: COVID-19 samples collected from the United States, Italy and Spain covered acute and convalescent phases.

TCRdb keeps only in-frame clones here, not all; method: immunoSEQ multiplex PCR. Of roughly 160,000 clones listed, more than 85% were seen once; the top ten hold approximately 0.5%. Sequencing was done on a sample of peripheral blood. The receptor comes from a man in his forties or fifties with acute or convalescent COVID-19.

In DNA, the CDR3 is TGTGCCAGCAGCGCCGGGGTGCCCTGGGGCACAGATACGCAGTATTTT. It is translated as CASSAGVPWGTDTQYF. The chain employs TRBV9 and TRBJ2-3; possible D gene TRBD2, 5 bases. The CDR3 has 16 amino acids. V was shortened by 3 bases and J by 1 base, with 15 bases between the two germline ends. In germline, CDR1 is SGDLS, CDR2 YYNGEE.